These 18 T cell receptor beta chains share one sample of origin, sequenced in a study of PD-1 blockade in classical Hodgkin lymphoma. Brentuximab vedotin exposure varied, and every patient relapsed after autologous stem cell transplantation. The repertoire was sequenced with immunoSEQ multiplex PCR; TCRdb's copy has only in-frame clones and lacks some. Here the sample spans roughly 140,000 clones, around 84% being singletons. The specimen comprised peripheral blood mononuclear cells (PBMCs), sampled before the second cycle of nivolumab. The receptors derive from a human donor with classical Hodgkin lymphoma.

The chain combines TRBV10-1 with TRBJ2-7; a possible D gene is TRBD2 (7 bases). The V end was cut by 2 bases, the J end by 4 bases, with 15 bases between. CDR1 WNHNN and CDR2 SYGVQD come from the germline V gene (reference sequence). CDR3 length: 15 amino acids. Written as DNA, the CDR3 is TGCGCCAGCAGTGAGCGGGGGGTGGGGACATACGAGCAGTACTTC. It yields the protein CASSERGVGTYEQYF.

This clone was found a few times. J is TRBJ2-5 and V is TRBV6-5; TRBD2 agrees at 12 bases. Germline values: CDR1 MNHEY, CDR2 SVGAGI. V lost 7 bases, J lost 5 bases, and 2 bases stayed unmatched. The CDR3 has 13 residues. CDR3 sequence: CASKGLAGETQYF. The DNA for the CDR3 is TGTGCCAGCAAAGGACTAGCGGGGGAGACCCAGTACTTC.

The chain has TRBV28 and TRBJ2-1, with 14 bases matching TRBD2. The germline V gene encodes CDR1 MDHEN and CDR2 SYDVKM. The CDR3 consists of 16 residues. V trimming: 5 bases; J trimming: 8 bases; junction bases outside the gene matches: 8. As DNA, the CDR3 is TGTGCCAGCAGTGGCTGGGGACTAGCGGGAGTGGATGAGCAGTTCTTC. Translating gives CASSGWGLAGVDEQFF.

This sequence joins TRBV2 and TRBJ2-7; 8 nucleotides agree with TRBD1. This CDR3 spans 15 amino acids. V was clipped by 3 bases and J by 4 bases; unmatched bases: 8. In germline, CDR1 is SNHLY, CDR2 FYNNEI. In nucleotides, the CDR3 is TGTGCCAGCAGTGAGTGGCAGGGGGCGAATTACGAGCAGTACTTC. It yields the protein CASSEWQGANYEQYF.

The chain links TRBV6-5 to TRBJ2-1, with a tentative D call TRBD2 (6 bases). From germline, CDR1 is MNHEY and CDR2 SVGAGI. This CDR3 comprises 14 residues. The germline V and J ends were trimmed by 10 bases and 2 bases, with 15 bases remaining between them. CDR3 in amino acids: CATNGGSPYNEQFF. The DNA for the CDR3 is TGTGCCACTAACGGAGGGTCTCCCTACAATGAGCAGTTCTTC.

The chain has TRBV9 and TRBJ2-5, with TRBD2 matching 8 bases. The CDR3 covers 15 residues. In germline, CDR1 is SGDLS, CDR2 YYNGEE. V dropped 1 base and J dropped 5; count of bases not matched to a gene: 7. In DNA form, the CDR3 reads TGTGCCAGCAGCGTATCTGCGGGAGGAAGGGAGACCCAGTACTTC. Encoded protein: CASSVSAGGRETQYF. The complete variable domain, with remaining parts taken from reference TRBV9 and TRBJ2-5, reads DSGVTQTPKHLITATGQRVTLRCSPRSGDLSVYWYQQSLDQGLQFLIQYYNGEERAKGNILERFSAQQFPDLHSELNLSSLELGDSALYFCASSVSAGGRETQYFGPGTRLLVL.

To note about this clone: Other nucleotide sequences from this sample produce the same CDR3. V gene TRBV7-2 combines with J gene TRBJ2-1; 8 nucleotides match TRBD2. In germline, CDR1 is SGHTA, CDR2 FQGNSA. The CDR3 contains 16 residues. V shed 1 base and J 5 bases; nucleotides not matched to a gene: 7. CDR3 in amino acids: CASSLVSTSGNNEQFF. CDR3 nucleotides: TGTGCCAGCAGCTTAGTTTCTACTAGCGGAAACAATGAGCAGTTCTTC.

The chain combines TRBV5-5 with TRBJ1-2; TRBD1 matches at 7 bases. V lost 4 bases and J lost 6; bases outside the gene matches: 15. The germline V gene has CDR1 SGHKS and CDR2 YYEKEE (reference sequence). This CDR3 has 16 amino acids. Here the CDR3 reads CASSRRQGPTLDGYTF. The CDR3 bases are TGTGCCAGCAGCCGAAGACAGGGCCCGACGCTTGATGGCTACACCTTC.

This clone has just a few counts. The chain has TRBV4-1 and TRBJ1-2, with 7 positions matching TRBD1. Germline CDR1 MGHRA, CDR2 YSYEKL. This CDR3 is built from 15 residues. Trimming cost V 3 bases and J 8 bases; bases outside gene matches: 12. CDR3: CASSQGGGGGSGYTF. The CDR3 nucleotides are TGCGCCAGCAGCCAGGGAGGAGGGGGCGGGTCGGGCTACACCTTC.

V gene TRBV9 combines with J gene TRBJ2-7; 7 bases are shared with TRBD1. Germline assignment: CDR1 SGDLS and CDR2 YYNGEE. V lost 5 bases and J lost 0; bases outside the gene matches: 5. This CDR3 region has 14 residues. Written as DNA, the CDR3 is TGTGCCAGCAGTGGGACAGCGCACTCCTACGAGCAGTACTTC. This codes for CASSGTAHSYEQYF.

This chain connects TRBV27 to TRBJ2-1, with D hard to call. The CDR3 consists of 13 residues. Trimming left V 2 bases short and J 4 bases short, with 6 bases between. Germline lookup yields CDR1 MNHEY and CDR2 SMNVEV (reference sequence). This CDR3 reads CASSLQRYNEQFF. The DNA of the CDR3 is TGTGCCAGCAGTTTACAGAGATACAATGAGCAGTTCTTC.

This chain joins TRBV27 and TRBJ2-7; 9 bases map to TRBD2. The V segment lost 3 bases and the J segment 2 bases; nucleotides outside the gene matches: 5. CDR3 length equals 15 residues. The germline gives CDR1 MNHEY, CDR2 SMNVEV (reference sequence). The CDR3 bases are TGTGCCAGCAGTTTCCTTGCGGGAGGGACCTACGAGCAGTACTTC. Amino acid sequence: CASSFLAGGTYEQYF.

The CDR3 protein is CASSPRDRVADTQYF. Here the CDR3 DNA reads TGTGCCAGCTCACCTCGGGACAGGGTGGCAGATACGCAGTATTTT. The chain recombines TRBV18 with TRBJ2-3, with 9 bases that match TRBD1. This CDR3 contains 15 residues. The V gene's germline CDR1 is KGHSH and CDR2 LQKENI. The ends lost 3 bases at V and 4 bases at J; junction bases unmatched: 5.

In its sample, this clone was seen a few times. The CDR3 spells CASSYDGITYGYTF. The CDR3 DNA is TGTGCCAGCAGTTACGACGGGATTACCTATGGCTACACCTTC. The chain combines TRBV6-6 with TRBJ1-2; D gene ambiguous. V was shortened by 2 bases and J by 4 bases, with 11 bases between the two germline ends. Germline V gene lookup returns CDR1 MNHNY and CDR2 SVGAGI (reference sequence). The CDR3 sequence is 14 residues long.

This chain joins TRBV9 and TRBJ1-2, with TRBD1 as a possible D gene (6 bases). The CDR3 covers 14 residues. Trimming pared 5 bases from V and 4 bases from J, leaving 15 bases between. The germline CDR1 and CDR2 sequences are SGDLS and YYNGEE. The CDR3 coding sequence is TGTGCCAGCAGTGCAGTCAGGGGCGTCTATGGCTACACCTTC. Protein: CASSAVRGVYGYTF.

The chain recombines TRBV10-3 with TRBJ2-5; TRBD2 matches 7 bases. Trimming took 5 bases from V and 0 from J; bases not matched to a gene: 3. Germline V gene lookup returns CDR1 ENHRY and CDR2 SYGVKD. The CDR3 runs 14 residues. The CDR3 DNA reads as TGTGCCATCAGTCAAGCGGGATACCAAGAGACCCAGTACTTC. Translation gives CAISQAGYQETQYF.

The V gene is TRBV10-3, the J gene TRBJ1-1, with D hard to call. CDR1 ENHRY and CDR2 SYGVKD come from the germline V gene. V lost 5 bases to trimming and J lost 4 bases, with 17 bases between them. This CDR3 is built from 15 residues. CDR3 sequence reads: CAISTTAPRGTEAFF. The CDR3 DNA is TGTGCCATCAGTACTACGGCACCACGGGGCACTGAAGCTTTCTTT.

This clone was picked up a small number of times. The chain is built from TRBV7-9 and TRBJ2-5; 9 bases map to TRBD1. The CDR3 is 15 amino acids. With 6 bases clipped from V and 4 bases from J, the junction kept 9 bases outside the gene matches. Germline CDR1 SEHNR, CDR2 FQNEAQ (reference sequence). The CDR3 region has the DNA TGTGCCAGCAGTTCCTCGGGACAGGGAGGAGAGACCCAGTACTTC. Translating gives CASSSSGQGGETQYF.